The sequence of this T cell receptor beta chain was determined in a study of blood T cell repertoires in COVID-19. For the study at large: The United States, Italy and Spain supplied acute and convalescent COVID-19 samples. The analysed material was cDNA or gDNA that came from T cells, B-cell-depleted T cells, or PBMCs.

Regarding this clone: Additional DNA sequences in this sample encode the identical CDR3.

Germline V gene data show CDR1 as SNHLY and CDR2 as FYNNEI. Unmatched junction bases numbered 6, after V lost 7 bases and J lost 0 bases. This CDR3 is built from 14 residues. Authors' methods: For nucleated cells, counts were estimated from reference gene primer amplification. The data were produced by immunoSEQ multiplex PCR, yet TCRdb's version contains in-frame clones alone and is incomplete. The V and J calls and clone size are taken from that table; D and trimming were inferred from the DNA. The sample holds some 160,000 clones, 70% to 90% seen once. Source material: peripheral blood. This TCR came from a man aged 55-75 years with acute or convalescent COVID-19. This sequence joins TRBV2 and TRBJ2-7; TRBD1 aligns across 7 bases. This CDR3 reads CASNYGTDSYEQYF. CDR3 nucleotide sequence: TGTGCCAGCAATTACGGGACAGACTCCTACGAGCAGTACTTC.